What follows are 20 T cell receptor beta chains derived from one specimen sequenced in a study of cytomegalovirus exposure and HLA in healthy donors. Use of 60 Vbeta and 13 Jbeta primers characterized the PCR. Some clones are missing from TCRdb's copy, which holds only in-frame ones; the method was immunoSEQ multiplex PCR. The table records approximately 140,000 clones, 70% to 85% of them present only once. Sequencing used PBMCs. Receptors originate from a boy between 2 and 15 years old in good health and CMV-seronegative.

A single count supports this clone. The chain links TRBV29-1 to TRBJ2-7; 9 bases align to TRBD1. The CDR3 spans 14 residues. Germline-derived CDR1 and CDR2 are SQVTM and ANQGSEA. The V and J ends lost 5 bases and 2 bases, in that order; junction bases with no gene match: 7. CDR3 nucleotide sequence: TGCAGCGTTTTGGGACAGGGTGTGACCTACGAGCAGTACTTC. It yields the protein CSVLGQGVTYEQYF.

The rearrangement joins TRBV5-1 to TRBJ2-1; perhaps TRBD1 as D (5 bases). The germline V gene has CDR1 SGHRS and CDR2 YFSETQ. This CDR3 has 13 residues. V was pared by 4 bases and J by 8 bases, with 13 bases between. For the CDR3, the DNA is TGCGCCAGCAGCCAGTCTGGGGCACATGAGCAGTTCTTC. Its protein product is CASSQSGAHEQFF.

This chain uses TRBV2 with TRBJ1-2; 10 bases are shared with TRBD1. V gave up 5 bases and J gave up 7 bases; unmatched junction bases: 7. The CDR3 has 14 amino acids. Germline lookup yields CDR1 SNHLY and CDR2 FYNNEI. CDR3 in DNA: TGTGCCAGCAGTAACCGGGACAGGGGTGTTGGCTACACCTTC. Residues: CASSNRDRGVGYTF.

The rearrangement joins TRBV11-2 to TRBJ2-7; maybe TRBD2 (6 bases). The CDR3 has 15 residues. With 10 bases removed from V and 0 bases from J, the gap between germline ends came to 19 bases. The V gene's germline CDR1 is SGHAT and CDR2 FQNNGV. The CDR3 nucleotides are TGTGCCACCGCCGTGGGGGGACTGAGCTCCTACGAGCAGTACGTC. Its protein product is CATAVGGLSSYEQYV.

The chain uses TRBV9 and TRBJ2-3; unclear D gene. This CDR3 has 15 residues. Trimming removed 0 bases at V and 2 bases at J, with 10 bases between. Germline-derived CDR1 and CDR2 are SGDLS and YYNGEE. The CDR3 DNA reads TGTGCCAGCAGCGTAGGTCCCCTACCCACAGATACGCAGTATTTT. It codes for CASSVGPLPTDTQYF.

The J gene is TRBJ2-1, the V gene TRBV27; D is possibly TRBD2 (6 bases). With 3 bases removed from V and 5 bases from J, the gap between germline ends came to 14 bases. The CDR3 is made up of 15 amino acids. Per the germline V gene, CDR1 is MNHEY and CDR2 is SMNVEV (reference sequence). CDR3 in amino acids: CASSFEGTPNNEQFF. The CDR3 bases are TGTGCCAGCAGTTTTGAAGGGACTCCCAACAATGAGCAGTTCTTC.

The chain carries TRBV10-3 and TRBJ1-5; 10 bases agree with TRBD1. V was clipped by 11 bases and J by 5 bases; unmatched bases: 9. The CDR3 runs 14 residues. Germline V gene sequence: CDR1 ENHRY, CDR2 SYGVKD. In DNA form, the CDR3 reads TGTGCCTCTTCGGACAGGGGGTTCGATCAGCCCCAGCATTTT. Residues: CASSDRGFDQPQHF.

This clone has more than one count but fewer than ten. V usage is TRBV6-1 and J usage is TRBJ1-5; D remains unclear. CDR1 is MNHNS and CDR2 is SASEGT in the germline V gene. V was shortened by 1 base and J by 9 bases, with 13 bases between the two germline ends. This CDR3 contains 14 residues. For the CDR3, the DNA is TGTGCCAGCAGTGAAGACGCGGCCGAGAGGCCCCAGCATTTT. Translating gives CASSEDAAERPQHF.

The chain employs TRBV7-9 and TRBJ1-1; TRBD1 is a possible D gene (5 bases). CDR1 is SEHNR and CDR2 is FQNEAQ in the germline V gene (reference sequence). This CDR3 has 12 residues. V lost 0 bases and J lost 10, with 9 bases in between. CDR3: CASSLAAGGAFF. Written as DNA, the CDR3 is TGTGCCAGCAGCTTAGCCGCGGGGGGAGCTTTCTTT.

The V gene is TRBV5-1, the J gene TRBJ2-2; 7 nucleotides agree with TRBD1. V shed 4 bases, J shed 2 bases, and the junction held 8 bases outside the gene matches. From germline, CDR1 is SGHRS and CDR2 YFSETQ. The CDR3 runs to 16 residues. CDR3 DNA sequence: TGCGCCAGCAGCCCACAAACAGGGGCCAACACCGGGGAGCTGTTTTTT. Amino acids: CASSPQTGANTGELFF. The whole variable domain, filled in from reference TRBV5-1 and TRBJ2-2, reads KAGVTQTPRYLIKTRGQQVTLSCSPISGHRSVSWYQQTPGQGLQFLFEYFSETQRNKGNFPGRFSGRQFSNSRSEMNVSTLELGDSALYLCASSPQTGANTGELFFGEGSRLTVL.

The rearrangement links TRBV30 to TRBJ2-1; perhaps TRBD2 as D (6 bases). CDR1 and CDR2 from the germline V gene are GTSNPN and SVGIG (reference sequence). The CDR3 extends over 14 amino acids. Trimming cost V 0 bases and J 4 bases, with 10 bases left between them. As DNA, the CDR3 is TGTGCCTGGAGTGTTATGGGGAGGTACAATGAGCAGTTCTTC. This codes for CAWSVMGRYNEQFF.

The chain uses TRBV6-5 and TRBJ1-1; D ambiguous. This CDR3 region has 14 residues. Germline CDR1 MNHEY, CDR2 SVGAGI. Trimming removed 5 bases from V and 4 bases from J, with 14 bases in between. CDR3 sequence: CASSVRGLGTEAFF. The DNA of the CDR3 is TGTGCCAGCAGTGTTCGGGGTTTGGGCACTGAAGCTTTCTTT.

The chain combines TRBV7-9 with TRBJ2-5, with D hard to call. V lost 1 base to trimming and J lost 3 bases, with 12 bases between them. Germline assignment: CDR1 SEHNR and CDR2 FQNEAQ (reference sequence). There are 15 residues in the CDR3. The CDR3 coding sequence is TGTGCCAGCAGCTTAGGCCCCCTATTAGAAGAGACCCAGTACTTC. Its protein is CASSLGPLLEETQYF.

This chain connects TRBV14 to TRBJ2-1; D gene unclear. This CDR3 has 16 residues. V gave up 1 base and J gave up 3 bases, with 13 bases separating them. The germline V gene has CDR1 SGHDN and CDR2 FVKESK. CDR3 bases: TGTGCCAGCAGCCAAGTTTCAGGTCTGAACTACAATGAGCAGTTCTTC. Residues: CASSQVSGLNYNEQFF. Drawing the rest from reference TRBV14 and TRBJ2-1, the complete variable domain is EAGVTQFPSHSVIEKGQTVTLRCDPISGHDNLYWYRRVMGKEIKFLLHFVKESKQDESGMPNNRFLAERTGGTYSTLKVQPAELEDSGVYFCASSQVSGLNYNEQFFGPGTRLTVL.

The chain has TRBV7-9 and TRBJ2-2; 7 bases line up with TRBD1. Looked up from germline, CDR1 is SEHNR and CDR2 is FQNEAQ (reference sequence). Trimming removed 5 bases from V and 0 bases from J; junction bases left unmatched: 9. The CDR3 consists of 17 residues. The CDR3 nucleotides are TGTGCCAGCAGCCCCGGGGTACAGGGGCCGAACACCGGGGAGCTGTTTTTT. Protein: CASSPGVQGPNTGELFF.

The gene calls are TRBV19 and TRBJ1-5; 8 nucleotides match TRBD1. The CDR3 extends over 15 amino acids. V lost 3 bases to trimming and J lost 7 bases; unmatched junction nucleotides: 8. In germline, CDR1 is LNHDA, CDR2 SQIVND (reference sequence). CDR3 region: CASSIRTGSLQPQHF. Written as DNA, the CDR3 is TGTGCCAGTAGTATCAGGACAGGGAGCCTACAGCCCCAGCATTTT.

The chain recombines TRBV7-3 with TRBJ2-4; D may be TRBD2 (5 bases). Trimming removed 5 bases from V and 7 bases from J, with 12 bases in between. Germline loops: CDR1 SGHTA, CDR2 FQGTGA. The CDR3 totals 13 residues. CDR3 in DNA: TGTGCCAGCAGCCCCCAGAGGGATAACATTCAGTACTTC. As protein: CASSPQRDNIQYF.

The chain recombines TRBV27 with TRBJ1-1; D unresolved. Germline CDR1 MNHEY, CDR2 SMNVEV (reference sequence). The CDR3 sequence is 14 residues long. Trimming removed 0 bases at V and 5 bases at J, with 10 bases between. In nucleotides, the CDR3 is TGTGCCAGCAGTTTATCGACGGGAGGGACTGAAGCTTTCTTT. Encoded protein: CASSLSTGGTEAFF.

The count of this clone is one. CDR3 in DNA: TGTGCCAGCAGCCCTAGCGGGGGGGCGGGGGAGACCCAGTACTTC. Protein product: CASSPSGGAGETQYF. The chain employs TRBV6-5 and TRBJ2-5; 12 nucleotides match TRBD2. The CDR3 covers 15 residues. V lost 6 bases to trimming and J lost 5 bases; unmatched junction nucleotides: 7. Germline V CDR1 and CDR2: MNHEY, SVGAGI.

The CDR3 loop is CASSLVRETQYF. The CDR3 DNA sequence: TGTGCCAGCAGCTTAGTCCGGGAGACCCAGTACTTC. The chain joins TRBV7-6 to TRBJ2-5; D call uncertain. Trimming left V 1 base short and J 5 bases short, with 5 bases between. The CDR3 covers 12 residues. CDR1 and CDR2 (germline): SGHVS, FNYEAQ.